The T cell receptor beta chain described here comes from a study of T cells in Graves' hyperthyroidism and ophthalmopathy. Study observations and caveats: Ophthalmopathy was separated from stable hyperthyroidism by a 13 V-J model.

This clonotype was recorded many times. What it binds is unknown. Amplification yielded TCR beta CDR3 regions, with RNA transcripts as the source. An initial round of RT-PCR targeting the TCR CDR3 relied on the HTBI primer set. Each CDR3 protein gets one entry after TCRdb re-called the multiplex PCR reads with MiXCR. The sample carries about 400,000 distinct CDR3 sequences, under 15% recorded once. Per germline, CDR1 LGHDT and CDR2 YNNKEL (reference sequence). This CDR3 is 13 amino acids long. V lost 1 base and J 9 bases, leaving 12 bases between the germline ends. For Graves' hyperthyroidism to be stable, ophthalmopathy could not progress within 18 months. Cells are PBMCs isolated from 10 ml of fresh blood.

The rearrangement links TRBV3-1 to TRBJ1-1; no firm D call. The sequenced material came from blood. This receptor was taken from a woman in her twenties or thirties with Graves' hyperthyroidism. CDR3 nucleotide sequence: TGTGCCAGCAGCCAAGTGAGGCAGAGTCAAGCTTTCTTT. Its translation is CASSQVRQSQAFF.